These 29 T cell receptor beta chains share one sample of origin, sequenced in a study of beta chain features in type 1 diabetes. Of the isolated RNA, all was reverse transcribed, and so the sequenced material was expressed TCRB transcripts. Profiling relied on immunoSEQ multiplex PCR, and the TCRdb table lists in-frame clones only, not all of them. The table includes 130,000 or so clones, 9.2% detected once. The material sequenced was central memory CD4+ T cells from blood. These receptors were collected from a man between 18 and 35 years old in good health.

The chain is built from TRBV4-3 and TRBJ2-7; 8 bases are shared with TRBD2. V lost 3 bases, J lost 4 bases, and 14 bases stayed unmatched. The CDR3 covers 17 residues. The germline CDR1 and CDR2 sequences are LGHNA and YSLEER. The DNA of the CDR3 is TGCGCCAGCAGCCACTCTTGGTCGGGAGGGGGGATATACGAGCAGTACTTC. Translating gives CASSHSWSGGGIYEQYF.

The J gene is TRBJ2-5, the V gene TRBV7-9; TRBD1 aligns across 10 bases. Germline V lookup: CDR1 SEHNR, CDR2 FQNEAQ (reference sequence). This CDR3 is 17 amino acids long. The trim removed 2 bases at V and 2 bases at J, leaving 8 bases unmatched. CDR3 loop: CASSLWRTGGIQETQYF. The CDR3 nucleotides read TGTGCCAGCAGCTTATGGAGGACAGGGGGTATACAAGAGACCCAGTACTTC.

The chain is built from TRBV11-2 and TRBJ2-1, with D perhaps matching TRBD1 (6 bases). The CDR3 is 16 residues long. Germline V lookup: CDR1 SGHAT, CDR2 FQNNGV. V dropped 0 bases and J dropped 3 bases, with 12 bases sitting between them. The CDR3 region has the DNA TGTGCCAGCAGCTTAGATTTAACAGGGTACTACAATGAGCAGTTCTTC. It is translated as CASSLDLTGYYNEQFF.

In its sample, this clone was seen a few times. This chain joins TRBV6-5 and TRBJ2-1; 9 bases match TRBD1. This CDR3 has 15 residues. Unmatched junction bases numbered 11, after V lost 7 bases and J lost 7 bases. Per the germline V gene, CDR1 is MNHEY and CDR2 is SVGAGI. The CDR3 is CASKPLGQGKNEQFF. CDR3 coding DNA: TGTGCCAGCAAACCGCTGGGACAGGGTAAGAATGAGCAGTTCTTC.

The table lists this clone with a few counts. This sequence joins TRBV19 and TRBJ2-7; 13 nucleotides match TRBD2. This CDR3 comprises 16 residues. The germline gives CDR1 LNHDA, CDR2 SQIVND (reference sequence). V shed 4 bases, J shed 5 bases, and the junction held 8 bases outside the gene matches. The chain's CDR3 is CASSRTSGGARHEQYF. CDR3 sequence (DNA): TGTGCCAGTAGTAGGACTAGCGGGGGCGCCAGGCACGAGCAGTACTTC. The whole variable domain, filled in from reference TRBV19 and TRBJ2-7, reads DGGITQSPKYLFRKEGQNVTLSCEQNLNHDAMYWYRQDPGQGLRLIYYSQIVNDFQKGDIAEGYSVSREKKESFPLTVTSAQKNPTAFYLCASSRTSGGARHEQYFGPGTRLTVT.

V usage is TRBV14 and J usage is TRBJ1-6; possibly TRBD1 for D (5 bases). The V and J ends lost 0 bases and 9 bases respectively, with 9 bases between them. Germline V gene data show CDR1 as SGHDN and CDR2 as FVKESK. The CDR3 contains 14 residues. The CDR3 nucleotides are TGTGCCAGCAGCCAAGACAGGGCCCCTTCACCCCTCCACTTT. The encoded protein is CASSQDRAPSPLHF. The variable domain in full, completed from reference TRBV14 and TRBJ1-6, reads EAGVTQFPSHSVIEKGQTVTLRCDPISGHDNLYWYRRVMGKEIKFLLHFVKESKQDESGMPNNRFLAERTGGTYSTLKVQPAELEDSGVYFCASSQDRAPSPLHFGNGTRLTVT.

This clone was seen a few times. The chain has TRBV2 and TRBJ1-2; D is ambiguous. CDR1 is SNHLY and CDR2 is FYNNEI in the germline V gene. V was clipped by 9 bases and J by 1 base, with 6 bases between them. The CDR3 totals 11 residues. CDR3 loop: CASADNYGYTF. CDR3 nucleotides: TGTGCCAGTGCGGATAACTATGGCTACACCTTC.

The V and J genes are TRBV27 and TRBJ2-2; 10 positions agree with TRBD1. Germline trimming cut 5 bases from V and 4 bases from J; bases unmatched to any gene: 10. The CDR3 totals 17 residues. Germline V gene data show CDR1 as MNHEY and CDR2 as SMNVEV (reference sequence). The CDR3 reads CASSPTSGQGSTGELFF. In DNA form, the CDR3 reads TGTGCCAGCAGTCCGACCTCGGGACAGGGGTCCACCGGGGAGCTGTTTTTT.

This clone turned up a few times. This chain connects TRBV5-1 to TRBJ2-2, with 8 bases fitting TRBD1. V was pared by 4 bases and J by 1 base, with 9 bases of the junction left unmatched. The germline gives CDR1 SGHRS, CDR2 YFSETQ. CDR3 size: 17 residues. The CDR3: CASSHTTGDLNTGELFF. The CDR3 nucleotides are TGCGCCAGCAGCCACACGACAGGGGACTTGAACACCGGGGAGCTGTTTTTT.

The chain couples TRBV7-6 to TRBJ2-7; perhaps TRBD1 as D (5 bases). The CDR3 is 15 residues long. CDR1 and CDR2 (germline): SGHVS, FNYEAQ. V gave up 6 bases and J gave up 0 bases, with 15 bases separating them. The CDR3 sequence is CASSPYADSSYEQYF. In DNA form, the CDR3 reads TGTGCCAGCAGTCCCTACGCTGACAGCTCCTACGAGCAGTACTTC.

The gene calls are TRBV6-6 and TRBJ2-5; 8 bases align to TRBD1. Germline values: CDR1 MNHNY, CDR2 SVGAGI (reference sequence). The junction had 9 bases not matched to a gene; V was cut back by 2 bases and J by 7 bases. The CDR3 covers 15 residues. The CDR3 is CASSYTRTGMATQYF. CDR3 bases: TGTGCCAGCAGTTACACTAGGACAGGGATGGCGACCCAGTACTTC.

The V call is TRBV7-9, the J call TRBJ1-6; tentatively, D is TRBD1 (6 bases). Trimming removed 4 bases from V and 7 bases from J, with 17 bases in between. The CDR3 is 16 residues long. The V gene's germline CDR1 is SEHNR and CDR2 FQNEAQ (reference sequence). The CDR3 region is CASSSHGTSGNSPLHF. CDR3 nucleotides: TGTGCCAGCAGCTCCCACGGGACATCTGGGAATTCACCCCTCCACTTT.

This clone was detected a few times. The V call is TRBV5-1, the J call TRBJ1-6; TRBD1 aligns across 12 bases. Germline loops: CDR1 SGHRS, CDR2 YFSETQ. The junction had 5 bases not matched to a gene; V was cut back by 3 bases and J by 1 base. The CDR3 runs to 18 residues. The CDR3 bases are TGCGCCAGCAGCTCAGGGACAGGGGGCTTGTCCTATAATTCACCCCTCCACTTT. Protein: CASSSGTGGLSYNSPLHF.

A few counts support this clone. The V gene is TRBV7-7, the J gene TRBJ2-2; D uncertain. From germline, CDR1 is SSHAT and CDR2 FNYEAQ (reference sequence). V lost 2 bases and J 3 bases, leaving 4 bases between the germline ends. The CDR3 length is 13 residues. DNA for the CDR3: TGTGCCAGCAGCTTACGAGACACCGGGGAGCTGTTTTTT. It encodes CASSLRDTGELFF.

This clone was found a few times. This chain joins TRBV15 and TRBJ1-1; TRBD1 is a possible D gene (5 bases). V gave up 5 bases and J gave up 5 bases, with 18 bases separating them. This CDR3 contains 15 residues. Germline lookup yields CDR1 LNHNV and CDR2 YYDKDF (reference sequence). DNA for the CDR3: TGTGCCACCAGCGGCAGGGTGAGGTCGAAGACTGAAGCTTTCTTT. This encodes CATSGRVRSKTEAFF.

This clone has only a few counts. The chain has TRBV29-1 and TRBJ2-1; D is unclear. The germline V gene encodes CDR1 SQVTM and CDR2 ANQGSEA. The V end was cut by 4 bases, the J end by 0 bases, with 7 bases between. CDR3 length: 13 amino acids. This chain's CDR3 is CSVGRTSYNEQFF. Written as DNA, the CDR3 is TGCAGCGTTGGTAGAACCTCCTACAATGAGCAGTTCTTC.

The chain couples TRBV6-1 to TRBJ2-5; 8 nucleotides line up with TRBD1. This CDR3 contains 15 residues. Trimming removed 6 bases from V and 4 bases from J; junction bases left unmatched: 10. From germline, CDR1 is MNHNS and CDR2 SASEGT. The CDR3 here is CASSAYGQGRETQYF. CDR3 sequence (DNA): TGTGCCAGCAGCGCATATGGACAGGGACGAGAGACCCAGTACTTC.

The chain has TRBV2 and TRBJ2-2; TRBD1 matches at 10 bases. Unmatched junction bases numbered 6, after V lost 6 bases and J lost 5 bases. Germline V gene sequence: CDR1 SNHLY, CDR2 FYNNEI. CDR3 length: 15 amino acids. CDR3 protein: CASRGQGRVTGELFF. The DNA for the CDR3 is TGTGCCAGCAGGGGACAGGGGAGGGTAACCGGGGAGCTGTTTTTT.

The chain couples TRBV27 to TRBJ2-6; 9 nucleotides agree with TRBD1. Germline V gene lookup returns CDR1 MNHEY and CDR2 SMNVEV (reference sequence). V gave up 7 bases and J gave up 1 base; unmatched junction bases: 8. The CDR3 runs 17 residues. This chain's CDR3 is CASTPGQGSSGANVLTF. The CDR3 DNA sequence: TGTGCCAGCACCCCGGGACAGGGTTCTTCTGGGGCCAACGTCCTGACTTTC.

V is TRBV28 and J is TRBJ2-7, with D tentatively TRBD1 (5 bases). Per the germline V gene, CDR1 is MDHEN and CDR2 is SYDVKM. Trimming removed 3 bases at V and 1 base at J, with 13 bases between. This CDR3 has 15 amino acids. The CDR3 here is CASSFDPRVSYEQYF. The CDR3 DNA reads TGTGCCAGCAGTTTTGACCCCAGGGTATCCTACGAGCAGTACTTC.

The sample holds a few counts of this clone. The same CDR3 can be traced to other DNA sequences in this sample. The CDR3 sequence is CASSPRQGNYGYTF. The CDR3 region has the DNA TGTGCCAGCAGCCCCAGACAGGGCAACTATGGCTACACCTTC. The chain joins TRBV7-2 to TRBJ1-2; 7 positions agree with TRBD1. The CDR3 extends over 14 amino acids. The ends lost 5 bases at V and 2 bases at J; junction bases unmatched: 5. Looked up from germline, CDR1 is SGHTA and CDR2 is FQGNSA.

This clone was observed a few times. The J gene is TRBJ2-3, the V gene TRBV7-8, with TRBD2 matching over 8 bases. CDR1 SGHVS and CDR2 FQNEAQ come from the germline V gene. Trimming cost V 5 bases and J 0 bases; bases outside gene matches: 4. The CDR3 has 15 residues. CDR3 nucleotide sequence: TGTGCCAGCAGCAAACTAGCGGCTAGCACAGATACGCAGTATTTT. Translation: CASSKLAASTDTQYF. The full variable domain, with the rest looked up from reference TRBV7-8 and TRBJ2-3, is GAGVSQSPRYKVAKRGQDVALRCDPISGHVSLFWYQQALGQGPEFLTYFQNEAQLDKSGLPSDRFFAERPEGSVSTLKIQRTQQEDSAVYLCASSKLAASTDTQYFGPGTRLTVL.

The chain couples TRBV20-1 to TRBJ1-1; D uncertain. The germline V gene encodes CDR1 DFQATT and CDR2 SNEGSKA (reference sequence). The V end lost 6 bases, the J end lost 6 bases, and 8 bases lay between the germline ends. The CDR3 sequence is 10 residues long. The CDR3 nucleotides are TGCAGTGCCCCGGACTCTGAAGCTTTCTTT. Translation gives CSAPDSEAFF.

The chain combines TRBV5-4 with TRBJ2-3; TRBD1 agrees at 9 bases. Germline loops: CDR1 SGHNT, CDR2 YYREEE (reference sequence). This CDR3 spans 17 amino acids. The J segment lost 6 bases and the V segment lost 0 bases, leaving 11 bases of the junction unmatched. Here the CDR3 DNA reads TGTGCCAGCAGCTTGGCGATCGGGACAGGGAGATCGGATACGCAGTATTTT. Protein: CASSLAIGTGRSDTQYF.

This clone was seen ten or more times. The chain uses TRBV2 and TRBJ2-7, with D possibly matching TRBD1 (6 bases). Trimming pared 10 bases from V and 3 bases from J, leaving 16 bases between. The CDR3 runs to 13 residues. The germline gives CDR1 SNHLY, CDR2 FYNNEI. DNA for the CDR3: TGTGCCACCCACCGGGACACCTTCTACGAGCAGTACTTC. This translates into CATHRDTFYEQYF.

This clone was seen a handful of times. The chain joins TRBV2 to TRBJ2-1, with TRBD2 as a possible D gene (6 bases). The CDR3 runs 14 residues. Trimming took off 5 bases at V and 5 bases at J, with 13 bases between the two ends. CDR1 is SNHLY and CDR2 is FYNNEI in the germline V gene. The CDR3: CASSNSRGHNEQFF. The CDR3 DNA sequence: TGTGCCAGCAGTAATTCGCGGGGACACAATGAGCAGTTCTTC.

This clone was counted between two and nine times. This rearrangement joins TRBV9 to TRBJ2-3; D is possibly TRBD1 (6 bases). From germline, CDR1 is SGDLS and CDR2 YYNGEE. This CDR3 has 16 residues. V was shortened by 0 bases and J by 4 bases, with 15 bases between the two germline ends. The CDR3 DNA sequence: TGTGCCAGCAGCGTAGGTTTGGGGGCGGTGTCAGATACGCAGTATTTT. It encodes CASSVGLGAVSDTQYF.

The CDR3 bases are TGTGCCAGCAGCATGGGACAATCCCTCAGTCAGCCCCAGCATTTT. This sequence encodes CASSMGQSLSQPQHF. The chain carries TRBV7-8 and TRBJ1-5, with a tentative D call TRBD1 (6 bases). The V gene lost 5 bases and the J gene lost 6 bases, with 17 bases spanning the gap. The germline V gene encodes CDR1 SGHVS and CDR2 FQNEAQ. The CDR3 runs 15 residues.

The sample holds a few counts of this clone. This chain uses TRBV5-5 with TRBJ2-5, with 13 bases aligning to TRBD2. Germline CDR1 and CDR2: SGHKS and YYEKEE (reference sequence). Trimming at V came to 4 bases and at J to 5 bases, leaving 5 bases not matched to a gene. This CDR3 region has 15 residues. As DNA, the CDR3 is TGTGCCAGCAGCCGAGGGACTAGCGGGGTGGAGACCCAGTACTTC. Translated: CASSRGTSGVETQYF.